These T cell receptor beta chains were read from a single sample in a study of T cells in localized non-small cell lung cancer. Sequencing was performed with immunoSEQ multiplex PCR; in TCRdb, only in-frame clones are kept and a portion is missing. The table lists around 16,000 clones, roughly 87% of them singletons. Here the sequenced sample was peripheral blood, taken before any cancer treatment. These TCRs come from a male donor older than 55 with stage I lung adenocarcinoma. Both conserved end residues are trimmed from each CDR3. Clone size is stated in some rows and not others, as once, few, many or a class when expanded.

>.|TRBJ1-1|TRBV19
ASSNRDTEAF
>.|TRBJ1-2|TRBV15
ATSRVRDSPGAGYT
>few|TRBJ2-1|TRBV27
ASQGGGYNEQF
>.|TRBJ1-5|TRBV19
ASSKMTGGYSNQPQH
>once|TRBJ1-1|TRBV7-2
ASSRMGGRTEAF
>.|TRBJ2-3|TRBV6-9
ASSYGQGPTDTQY
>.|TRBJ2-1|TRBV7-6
ASSYGRYNEQF
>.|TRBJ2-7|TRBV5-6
ASSWDKTYEQY
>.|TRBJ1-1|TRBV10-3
AISGVMNTEAF
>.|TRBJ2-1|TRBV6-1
ASRSAVNEQF
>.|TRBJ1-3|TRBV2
ASSNLGNTIY
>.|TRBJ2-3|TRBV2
ASSRDRGRTDTQY
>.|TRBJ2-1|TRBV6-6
ASRSMWGEDEQF
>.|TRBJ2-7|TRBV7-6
ASSLAVGAYEQY
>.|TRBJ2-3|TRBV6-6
AGAGSTDYADTQY
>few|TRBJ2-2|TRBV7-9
ASSLGWPAGELF
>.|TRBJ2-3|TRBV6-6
ASSYEREPTDTQY
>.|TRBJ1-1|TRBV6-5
ASSYSNLGRAF
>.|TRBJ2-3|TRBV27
ASSFRGTDTQY
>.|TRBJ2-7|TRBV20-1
SARTEYEQY
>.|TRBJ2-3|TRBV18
ASSPPGLASSTDTQY
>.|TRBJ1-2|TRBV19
ASSIGTANYGYT
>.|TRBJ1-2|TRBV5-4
ASSAPSGGRANYGYT
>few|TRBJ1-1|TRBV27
ASSALTGNAF
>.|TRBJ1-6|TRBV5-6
ASSLGSSYNSPLH
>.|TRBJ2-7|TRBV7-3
ASSLTSGSYEQY
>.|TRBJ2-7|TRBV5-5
ASSFKTSMSYEQY
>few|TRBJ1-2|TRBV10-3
AISRKQGDVANYGYT
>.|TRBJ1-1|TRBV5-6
ASSLESMGALNTEAF
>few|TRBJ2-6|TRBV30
AWSRGVLEAGANVLT
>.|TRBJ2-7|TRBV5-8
GAALLDEQY
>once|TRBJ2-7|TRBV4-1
ASSLQGTGVSYEQY
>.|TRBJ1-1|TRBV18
ASSPPGQGVWFWGAF